These T cell receptor beta chains were read from a single sample in a study of blood T cell repertoires in COVID-19. Sequencing was performed with immunoSEQ multiplex PCR; in TCRdb, only in-frame clones are kept and a portion is missing. The data contain under 200,000 clones, 70% to 90% of them seen just once; the ten biggest clones take up 9.8%. Input material: peripheral blood. These receptors all come from a woman of 80 years or more with acute or convalescent COVID-19. The CDR3 runs from the conserved cysteine through the conserved F or W. A D gene is named only where the DNA matches it firmly. Rows may omit the clone size; those that give it use once, few, many or a size class.

D: .
V: TRBV19
J: TRBJ1-5
size: .
DNA: TGTGCCAGTAGTAGTCGGCGGTTCGGTCAGCCCCAGCATTTT
CDR3: CASSSRRFGQPQHF

D: .
V: TRBV5-1
J: TRBJ2-7
size: .
DNA: TGCGCCAGCAGCCAATTCAGCGGTTACGAGCAGTACTTC
CDR3: CASSQFSGYEQYF

D: TRBD1
V: TRBV29-1
J: TRBJ1-2
size: few
DNA: TGCAGCGTTGGAACAGGGGGCGACTATGGCTACACCTTC
CDR3: CSVGTGGDYGYTF

D: TRBD1
V: TRBV7-2
J: TRBJ2-3
size: once
DNA: TGTGCCAGCAGCTTAGGGACAGGGGCGGGCACAGATACGCAGTATTTT
CDR3: CASSLGTGAGTDTQYF

D: .
V: TRBV6-1
J: TRBJ1-2
size: .
DNA: TGTGCCAGCAGTGAACAGGGGCTACTTAGCAACTATGGCTACACCTTC
CDR3: CASSEQGLLSNYGYTF

D: .
V: TRBV7-9
J: TRBJ2-7
size: .
DNA: TGTGCCAGCAGCTTAGTCGGGGTCCACGAGCAGTACTTC
CDR3: CASSLVGVHEQYF

D: TRBD1
V: TRBV19
J: TRBJ2-7
size: .
DNA: TGTGCCAGTAGTTCCGGGACAGGGGGCGGACCCTACGAGCAGTACTTC
CDR3: CASSSGTGGGPYEQYF

D: TRBD2
V: TRBV7-2
J: TRBJ2-3
size: .
DNA: TGTGCCAGCAGCTCGCGGGGGGCCTTTTACACAGATACGCAGTATTTT
CDR3: CASSSRGAFYTDTQYF

D: .
V: TRBV7-3
J: TRBJ1-2
size: .
DNA: TGTGCCAGCAGCTTAACGCGGGACGGCTATGGCTACACCTTC
CDR3: CASSLTRDGYGYTF

D: TRBD1
V: TRBV12-3/TRBV12-4
J: TRBJ2-4
size: .
DNA: TGTTCGACAGGACAGGGGCCCAAAAACATTCAGTACTTC
CDR3: CSTGQGPKNIQYF

D: .
V: TRBV7-9
J: TRBJ1-2
size: once
DNA: TGTGCCAGCAGCTTAAAAAATACTGGAGTGTATGGCTACACCTTC
CDR3: CASSLKNTGVYGYTF

D: .
V: TRBV4-3
J: TRBJ1-4
size: .
DNA: TGCGCCAGCAGCCACAAGGGGGAAGCTAATGAAAAACTGTTTTTT
CDR3: CASSHKGEANEKLFF

D: .
V: TRBV4-1
J: TRBJ2-5
size: few
DNA: TGCGCCAGCAGCCCTCGATGGGGCATGGAGACCCAGTACTTC
CDR3: CASSPRWGMETQYF

D: .
V: TRBV30
J: TRBJ1-4
size: .
DNA: TGTGCCTGGAGCCCCTCCGGCGGGTGGAATGAAAAACTGTTTTTT
CDR3: CAWSPSGGWNEKLFF

D: .
V: TRBV24-1
J: TRBJ1-2
size: .
DNA: TGTGCCACCAGCCTCGGTCGCGGCTATGGCTACACCTTC
CDR3: CATSLGRGYGYTF

D: TRBD1
V: TRBV11-2
J: TRBJ1-2
size: .
DNA: TGTGCCAGCAGCTTAGGACAGGGCCCCCTCTATGGCTACACCTTC
CDR3: CASSLGQGPLYGYTF

D: .
V: TRBV4-3
J: TRBJ2-2
size: .
DNA: TGCGCCAGCAGCCAAGAGGCTAGCGTTGGCACCGGGGAGCTGTTTTTT
CDR3: CASSQEASVGTGELFF

D: .
V: TRBV5-6
J: TRBJ1-2
size: .
DNA: TGTGCCAGCAGCTGGTCAAGGGGCCGCTATGGCTACACCTTC
CDR3: CASSWSRGRYGYTF

D: TRBD2
V: TRBV6-5
J: TRBJ2-3
size: .
DNA: TGTGCCAGCGCCCTAGCGGAGAGCACAGATACGCAGTATTTT
CDR3: CASALAESTDTQYF

D: .
V: TRBV6-5
J: TRBJ1-5
size: .
DNA: TGTGCCAGCAGACACAAGGCGGACTTAAATCAGCCCCAGCATTTT
CDR3: CASRHKADLNQPQHF